Below, 22 T cell receptor beta chains from the same sample are listed, as sequenced in a study of cytomegalovirus exposure and HLA in healthy donors. PCR was performed using 60 Vbeta and 13 Jbeta primers. Sequenced by immunoSEQ multiplex PCR; TCRdb stores in-frame clones only, minus some. The data hold 100,000 to 150,000 clones, with around nine tenths observed a single time. What was sequenced was PBMCs. These receptors all come from a woman aged 25 to 39 in good health and CMV-seronegative.

V and J are TRBV28 and TRBJ1-2, with D maybe TRBD1 (6 bases). This CDR3 contains 14 residues. Germline CDR1 MDHEN, CDR2 SYDVKM. The V gene lost 6 bases and the J gene lost 4 bases, with 15 bases spanning the gap. For the CDR3, the DNA is TGTGCCAGCAGCATTGACAGGACCACCTATGGCTACACCTTC. Its protein is CASSIDRTTYGYTF.

V and J are TRBV5-4 and TRBJ2-1; 9 positions agree with TRBD1. V trimming: 4 bases; J trimming: 6 bases; junction bases outside the gene matches: 8. The CDR3 totals 15 residues. Germline lookup yields CDR1 SGHNT and CDR2 YYREEE (reference sequence). CDR3 sequence (DNA): TGTGCCAGCAGCAGATCCGGGACAGGGAGCAATGAGCAGTTCTTC. This gives the protein CASSRSGTGSNEQFF.

A few counts support this clone. The chain is built from TRBV7-6 and TRBJ1-5; D may be TRBD1 (5 bases). Germline CDR1 reads SGHVS; CDR2 reads FNYEAQ. The ends were cut back, 1 base at V and 4 bases at J, with 14 bases in the middle. CDR3 length: 16 residues. The CDR3 DNA follows: TGTGCCAGCAGCTTAGGCCCGACGGGGGGTAATCAGCCCCAGCATTTT. Translating gives CASSLGPTGGNQPQHF. Complete variable domain (other parts from reference TRBV7-6 and TRBJ1-5): GAGVSQSPRYKVTKRGQDVALRCDPISGHVSLYWYRQALGQGPEFLTYFNYEAQQDKSGLPNDRFSAERPEGSISTLTIQRTEQRDSAMYRCASSLGPTGGNQPQHFGDGTRLSIL.

The chain joins TRBV5-8 to TRBJ1-5, with a tentative D call TRBD1 (6 bases). Germline-derived CDR1 and CDR2 are SGHTS and YDEGEE. This CDR3 spans 16 amino acids. V was clipped by 1 base and J by 2 bases, with 13 bases between them. For the CDR3, the DNA is TGTGCCAGCAGCTTGTTGGGGGGGCGGGGCAATCAGCCCCAGCATTTT. This codes for CASSLLGGRGNQPQHF. Full variable domain (rest looked up from reference TRBV5-8 and TRBJ1-5): EAGVTQSPTHLIKTRGQQATLRCSPISGHTSVYWYQQALGLGLQFLLWYDEGEERNRGNFPPRFSGRQFPNYSSELNVNALELEDSALYLCASSLLGGRGNQPQHFGDGTRLSIL.

The chain is built from TRBV11-2 and TRBJ2-1, with 8 bases identical to TRBD1. The V and J ends lost 1 base and 1 base, in that order; junction bases with no gene match: 0. Looked up from germline, CDR1 is SGHAT and CDR2 is FQNNGV. This CDR3 is 15 amino acids long. The CDR3, as DNA: TGTGCCAGCAGCTTAGGGACAGGGTCCTACAATGAGCAGTTCTTC. Its protein is CASSLGTGSYNEQFF.

The chain has TRBV4-3 and TRBJ2-5; TRBD1 agrees at 9 bases. This CDR3 region has 18 residues. The J segment lost 4 bases and the V segment lost 0 bases, leaving 12 bases of the junction unmatched. Germline CDR1 LGHNA, CDR2 YSLEER. The CDR3 protein is CASSQDPLSGTGSETQYF. CDR3 in DNA: TGCGCCAGCAGCCAAGATCCCCTGAGTGGGACAGGGTCAGAGACCCAGTACTTC.

The chain links TRBV5-1 to TRBJ2-7; 12 bases fit TRBD2. J gave up 0 bases and V 1 base, and 2 bases lay outside the gene matches. The V gene's germline CDR1 is SGHRS and CDR2 YFSETQ. This CDR3 spans 16 amino acids. As DNA, the CDR3 is TGCGCCAGCAGCTTGACTAGCGGGAGGAGCTCCTACGAGCAGTACTTC. This sequence encodes CASSLTSGRSSYEQYF.

The chain links TRBV5-1 to TRBJ1-3; D possibly corresponds to TRBD1 (5 bases). The germline CDR1 and CDR2 sequences are SGHRS and YFSETQ. The CDR3 sequence is 14 residues long. Trimming took 3 bases from V and 2 from J, leaving 9 bases between them. The CDR3: CASSSDTTGNTIYF. The CDR3 DNA follows: TGCGCCAGCAGCTCGGACACTACTGGAAACACCATATATTTT.

This chain joins TRBV19 and TRBJ2-1; no reliable D call. Germline V gene sequence: CDR1 LNHDA, CDR2 SQIVND (reference sequence). The CDR3 totals 15 residues. The V and J ends lost 3 bases and 4 bases respectively, with 13 bases between them. For the CDR3, the DNA is TGTGCCAGTAGTATTTCAGCAGGTATATACAATGAGCAGTTCTTC. Its protein product is CASSISAGIYNEQFF.

The chain carries TRBV4-3 and TRBJ2-1, with 8 bases identical to TRBD2. The CDR3 has 15 amino acids. Germline values: CDR1 LGHNA, CDR2 YSLEER. After removal of 0 bases from V and 7 bases from J, the junction contained 5 bases not matched to a gene. CDR3 coding DNA: TGCGCCAGCAGCCAAGAAGGACTAGCATCGAATGAGCAGTTCTTC. This gives the protein CASSQEGLASNEQFF.

The chain is built from TRBV27 and TRBJ2-1; the D is unclear. From germline, CDR1 is MNHEY and CDR2 SMNVEV (reference sequence). Trimming removed 3 bases from V and 8 bases from J, with 17 bases in between. CDR3 length: 15 residues. The chain's CDR3 is CASSLRPSMVDEQFF. The CDR3 DNA is TGTGCCAGCAGTTTGAGGCCTAGTATGGTCGATGAGCAGTTCTTC.

The chain links TRBV7-9 to TRBJ1-1; 8 nucleotides match TRBD1. This CDR3 spans 15 amino acids. Germline trimming cut 3 bases from V and 5 bases from J; bases unmatched to any gene: 8. Germline CDR1 and CDR2: SEHNR and FQNEAQ (reference sequence). CDR3 in amino acids: CASSFPDRVGTEAFF. The DNA for the CDR3 is TGTGCCAGCAGCTTCCCGGACAGGGTAGGGACTGAAGCTTTCTTT.

The chain uses TRBV27 and TRBJ2-5, with D tentatively TRBD1 (6 bases). This CDR3 comprises 15 residues. CDR1 is MNHEY, CDR2 SMNVEV, per germline (reference sequence). Trimming took 0 bases from V and 2 from J, leaving 10 bases between them. The CDR3 coding sequence is TGTGCCAGCAGTTTATCAGTGGACAGTCAAGAGACCCAGTACTTC. This gives the protein CASSLSVDSQETQYF.

The chain uses TRBV18 and TRBJ1-1, with unresolved D. V lost 3 bases, J lost 0 bases, and 14 bases lay in between. The CDR3 is 16 residues long. CDR1 and CDR2 from the germline V gene are KGHSH and LQKENI. The CDR3 nucleotides are TGTGCCAGCTCACCGGGCCGAACCCCTCTGAACACTGAAGCTTTCTTT. Amino acids: CASSPGRTPLNTEAFF.

V usage is TRBV7-7 and J usage is TRBJ1-6; D unresolved. V was pared by 5 bases and J by 13 bases, with 15 bases between. Germline-derived CDR1 and CDR2 are SSHAT and FNYEAQ (reference sequence). The CDR3 covers 13 residues. The CDR3 DNA follows: TGTGCCAGCAGCGCAAGCGGAGTCGTCCCCCTCCACTTT. It translates to CASSASGVVPLHF.

The chain is built from TRBV19 and TRBJ2-7; D may be TRBD1 (5 bases). Germline V gene lookup returns CDR1 LNHDA and CDR2 SQIVND (reference sequence). This CDR3 is 15 amino acids long. The V gene lost 5 bases and the J gene lost 2 bases, with 16 bases spanning the gap. CDR3 loop: CASSPESGQAYEQYF. CDR3 DNA sequence: TGTGCCAGTAGTCCGGAGTCAGGGCAGGCCTACGAGCAGTACTTC. The full variable domain, in which reference TRBV19 and TRBJ2-7 provide the parts outside the CDR3, is DGGITQSPKYLFRKEGQNVTLSCEQNLNHDAMYWYRQDPGQGLRLIYYSQIVNDFQKGDIAEGYSVSREKKESFPLTVTSAQKNPTAFYLCASSPESGQAYEQYFGPGTRLTVT.

V is TRBV5-1 and J is TRBJ1-2, with 9 bases that match TRBD1. V dropped 2 bases and J dropped 3; count of bases not matched to a gene: 8. CDR3 length: 16 amino acids. CDR1 SGHRS and CDR2 YFSETQ come from the germline V gene. This CDR3 is CASSLRTGDAYYGYTF. In DNA form, the CDR3 reads TGCGCCAGCAGCTTAAGGACAGGGGATGCGTACTATGGCTACACCTTC.

CDR3 coding DNA: TGTGCCAGCAGCTCGACCCGACTAGTCCGAGCCCCCGAGCAGTACTTC. Translation: CASSSTRLVRAPEQYF. The rearrangement links TRBV7-9 to TRBJ2-7; D is perhaps TRBD2 (6 bases). The ends were cut back, 4 bases at V and 6 bases at J, with 22 bases in the middle. Germline V gene lookup returns CDR1 SEHNR and CDR2 FQNEAQ (reference sequence). CDR3 length equals 16 residues. The variable domain in full, with the rest retrieved from reference TRBV7-9 and TRBJ2-7, is DTGVSQNPRHKITKRGQNVTFRCDPISEHNRLYWYRQTLGQGPEFLTYFQNEAQLEKSRLLSDRFSAERPKGSFSTLEIQRTEQGDSAMYLCASSSTRLVRAPEQYFGPGTRLTVT.

This clone turned up a few times. The rearrangement links TRBV4-1 to TRBJ1-1, with 8 bases matching TRBD1. This CDR3 comprises 14 residues. Per germline, CDR1 MGHRA and CDR2 YSYEKL. The J segment lost 4 bases and the V segment lost 3 bases, leaving 4 bases of the junction unmatched. The CDR3 sequence: CASSQDRDGTEAFF. Here the CDR3 DNA reads TGCGCCAGCAGCCAGGACAGGGACGGCACTGAAGCTTTCTTT.

This sequence joins TRBV5-1 and TRBJ2-5; 7 bases match TRBD2. The germline V gene has CDR1 SGHRS and CDR2 YFSETQ. CDR3 length equals 16 residues. V lost 0 bases, J lost 5 bases, and 10 bases stayed unmatched. In DNA form, the CDR3 reads TGCGCCAGCAGCTTGGGCTCTCGGGGGGAAGTGGAGACCCAGTACTTC. It specifies CASSLGSRGEVETQYF.

The CDR3 reads CASSLPQGSSGEQYF. The DNA of the CDR3 is TGTGCCAGCAGCCTACCCCAGGGCTCTTCCGGCGAGCAGTACTTC. The V gene is TRBV13, the J gene TRBJ2-5; tentatively, D is TRBD1 (5 bases). The J call is in doubt because the DNA end fits TRBJ2-7 better. The CDR3 loop spans 15 amino acids. Germline CDR1 PRHDT, CDR2 FYEKMQ (reference sequence).

This chain connects TRBV9 to TRBJ2-1, with TRBD1 as a possible D gene (6 bases). The CDR3 covers 15 residues. Germline V gene data show CDR1 as SGDLS and CDR2 as YYNGEE. The V end lost 0 bases, the J end lost 7 bases, and 14 bases lay between the germline ends. In DNA form, the CDR3 reads TGTGCCAGCAGCGTAGATGGGGGCACTGGGAATGAGCAGTTCTTC. Its protein product is CASSVDGGTGNEQFF.